These 29 T cell receptor beta chains were sequenced from one sample in a study of blood T cell repertoires in COVID-19 (dated by TCRdb to the early 2020s). The method behind the library was the immunoSEQ multiplex PCR assay. TCRdb stores this immuneACCESS table with in-frame sequences only. Part of the clones is absent; in the studies checked, under half of the shortfall reflects unresolved V genes, and no reason is known for the rest. Recorded for this sample are about 210,000 clones; 70% to 90% of them occurred a single time. The top ten clonotypes cover 1.5% of the sample. Sequenced sample: peripheral blood. The receptors here all came from a man in his late teens or twenties with active or convalescent COVID-19.

The chain combines TRBV27 with TRBJ2-7; 8 positions agree with TRBD2. Germline-derived CDR1 and CDR2 are MNHEY and SMNVEV (reference sequence). CDR3 size: 15 residues. V shed 4 bases, J shed 2 bases, and the junction held 7 bases outside the gene matches. CDR3 bases: TGTGCCAGCAGTTCCCCCTCAGCGGGAGCCTACGAGCAGTACTTC. Protein: CASSSPSAGAYEQYF.

This chain joins TRBV28 and TRBJ1-1, with unresolved D. Looked up from germline, CDR1 is MDHEN and CDR2 is SYDVKM. Trimming stripped 5 bases from V and 0 bases from J, with 10 bases between. The CDR3 extends over 14 amino acids. The CDR3 bases are TGTGCCAGCAGTGCCCACGGGGTGAACACTGAAGCTTTCTTT. Translated, it gives CASSAHGVNTEAFF.

DNA of the CDR3: TGTGCCAGCTCACCCACAGGAGACTACGAGCAGTACTTC. Encoded protein: CASSPTGDYEQYF. The chain joins TRBV18 to TRBJ2-7; a possible D gene is TRBD1 (5 bases). Germline CDR1 is KGHSH and CDR2 is LQKENI. The CDR3 spans 13 residues. V was shortened by 3 bases and J by 3 bases, with 9 bases between the two germline ends.

The V call is TRBV7-9, the J call TRBJ2-1; 11 nucleotides agree with TRBD2. The CDR3 is made up of 16 amino acids. Germline CDR1 is SEHNR and CDR2 is FQNEAQ (reference sequence). The J segment lost 8 bases and the V segment lost 5 bases, leaving 11 bases of the junction unmatched. The CDR3 loop is CASSGTTSGISDEQFF. The CDR3 DNA reads TGTGCCAGCAGCGGAACGACTAGCGGGATATCCGATGAGCAGTTCTTC.

The rearrangement links TRBV27 to TRBJ1-2; possible D gene TRBD1, 5 bases. Germline-derived CDR1 and CDR2 are MNHEY and SMNVEV (reference sequence). V lost 3 bases, J lost 4 bases, and 9 bases lay in between. This CDR3 comprises 13 residues. This chain's CDR3 is CASSFRGSYGYTF. In DNA form, the CDR3 reads TGTGCCAGCAGTTTTCGGGGGAGCTATGGCTACACCTTC.

This chain links TRBV4-1 with TRBJ1-5; no clear D. The CDR3 runs 13 residues. Trimming cost V 5 bases and J 4 bases, with 9 bases left between them. Germline CDR1 MGHRA, CDR2 YSYEKL. CDR3 DNA sequence: TGCGCCAGCAGCACTCGCCGTAATCAGCCCCAGCATTTT. This codes for CASSTRRNQPQHF.

This chain connects TRBV6-6 to TRBJ1-5, with a tentative D call TRBD1 (5 bases). Germline V CDR1 and CDR2: MNHNY, SVGAGI (reference sequence). The V end was cut by 6 bases, the J end by 5 bases, with 17 bases between. The CDR3 length is 15 residues. This CDR3 reads CASRAGTKKDQPQHF. DNA for the CDR3: TGTGCCAGCAGGGCCGGGACTAAAAAAGATCAGCCCCAGCATTTT.

J is TRBJ1-6 and V is TRBV11-2; 9 bases agree with TRBD1. Germline trimming cut 6 bases from V and 10 bases from J; bases unmatched to any gene: 7. Germline V CDR1 and CDR2: SGHAT, FQNNGV. This CDR3 is built from 14 residues. The CDR3 here is CASRRQGVNSPLHF. The CDR3 DNA sequence: TGTGCCAGCAGAAGACAGGGGGTAAACTCACCCCTCCACTTT.

The chain employs TRBV2 and TRBJ2-5; D gene ambiguous. Between the trimmed V and J ends, which lost 2 bases and 1 base, there was a span of 8 bases. The CDR3 is 14 amino acids. Per germline, CDR1 SNHLY and CDR2 FYNNEI. The CDR3 loop is CASSERTAQETQYF. In DNA, the CDR3 is TGTGCCAGCAGTGAACGAACAGCCCAAGAGACCCAGTACTTC.

V and J are TRBV5-6 and TRBJ2-1; D uncertain. In germline, CDR1 is SGHDT, CDR2 YYEEEE. The CDR3 loop spans 13 amino acids. V lost 4 bases and J lost 3, with 8 bases in between. CDR3 sequence (DNA): TGTGCCAGCAGCATGACTTACTACAATGAGCAGTTCTTC. It codes for CASSMTYYNEQFF.

This chain joins TRBV27 and TRBJ2-5; TRBD1 might be the D (5 bases). The CDR3 is made up of 17 amino acids. The V gene lost 5 bases and the J gene lost 4 bases, with 23 bases spanning the gap. CDR1 and CDR2 (germline): MNHEY, SMNVEV (reference sequence). In nucleotides, the CDR3 is TGTGCCAGCAGTCCATGGCTGGGTAGGGGCGCGGTAGAGACCCAGTACTTC. Translated, it gives CASSPWLGRGAVETQYF.

In its sample, this clone was seen once. The chain is built from TRBV6-6 and TRBJ1-4, with 7 bases matching TRBD1. The V gene's germline CDR1 is MNHNY and CDR2 SVGAGI (reference sequence). J gave up 4 bases and V 4 bases, and 6 bases lay outside the gene matches. The CDR3 is made up of 15 amino acids. The CDR3 reads CASSSTGTDNEKLFF. The CDR3 nucleotides are TGTGCCAGCAGTTCCACCGGGACAGATAATGAAAAACTGTTTTTT.

V and J are TRBV11-1 and TRBJ1-1; possibly TRBD1 for D (5 bases). The V end lost 10 bases, the J end lost 1 base, and 19 bases lay between the germline ends. CDR3 size: 15 residues. Germline-derived CDR1 and CDR2 are SGHAT and FQDESV (reference sequence). This CDR3 is CATRLRALGNTEAFF. Here the CDR3 DNA reads TGTGCCACCCGACTCAGGGCCCTGGGGAACACTGAAGCTTTCTTT. The full variable domain, completed using reference TRBV11-1 and TRBJ1-1, is EAEVAQSPRYKITEKSQAVAFWCDPISGHATLYWYRQILGQGPELLVQFQDESVVDDSQLPKDRFSAERLKGVDSTLKIQPAELGDSAMYLCATRLRALGNTEAFFGQGTRLTVV.

This chain joins TRBV9 and TRBJ2-1; D perhaps matches TRBD2 (6 bases). The CDR3 covers 14 residues. Germline-derived CDR1 and CDR2 are SGDLS and YYNGEE. Trimming left V 0 bases short and J 6 bases short, with 10 bases between. CDR3 region: CASSVAGEVNEQFF. For the CDR3, the DNA is TGTGCCAGCAGCGTAGCGGGGGAGGTCAATGAGCAGTTCTTC.

This sequence joins TRBV7-2 and TRBJ1-2; D ambiguous. The CDR3 has 19 residues. Germline V gene lookup returns CDR1 SGHTA and CDR2 FQGNSA. Between the trimmed V and J ends, which lost 2 bases and 3 bases, there was a span of 25 bases. The DNA of the CDR3 is TGTGCCAGCAGCTTAAACGTTCAGAGGAGTGCTACCGCCCACTATGGCTACACCTTC. Translated: CASSLNVQRSATAHYGYTF.

J is TRBJ2-3 and V is TRBV4-1; D remains ambiguous. In germline, CDR1 is MGHRA, CDR2 YSYEKL. V was cut by 0 bases and J by 11 bases, with 9 bases left in between. The CDR3 consists of 12 residues. CDR3 sequence: CASSQDRGQQYF. CDR3 DNA: TGCGCCAGCAGCCAAGATCGTGGGCAGCAGTATTTT.

The V and J genes are TRBV20-1 and TRBJ1-5; the D is unclear. The CDR3 spans 12 residues. Germline CDR1 DFQATT, CDR2 SNEGSKA (reference sequence). V lost 3 bases and J lost 6, with 9 bases in between. In DNA, the CDR3 is TGCAGTGCTAGTGCAGGATCTCAGCCCCAGCATTTT. Its protein product is CSASAGSQPQHF.

The V call is TRBV7-2, the J call TRBJ2-3; 10 nucleotides align to TRBD2. The CDR3 length is 16 residues. Trimming removed 1 base from V and 3 bases from J; junction bases left unmatched: 4. Looked up from germline, CDR1 is SGHTA and CDR2 is FQGNSA. The CDR3 DNA reads as TGTGCCAGCAGCTTAGTATCGACTAGCGGGACAGATACGCAGTATTTT. Translation: CASSLVSTSGTDTQYF.

J is TRBJ2-4 and V is TRBV24-1; 9 nucleotides agree with TRBD2. The V and J ends lost 8 bases and 5 bases, in that order; junction bases with no gene match: 9. The CDR3 contains 15 residues. CDR1 KGHDR and CDR2 SFDVKD come from the germline V gene. The CDR3 sequence: CATTSPSGAENIQYF. Here the CDR3 DNA reads TGTGCCACCACCTCCCCTAGCGGGGCTGAAAACATTCAGTACTTC.

This clone was detected only once. The V and J genes are TRBV11-3 and TRBJ2-5; D is ambiguous. The germline CDR1 and CDR2 sequences are SGHNT and YENEEA. V gave up 5 bases and J gave up 1 base, with 8 bases separating them. There are 13 residues in the CDR3. Written as DNA, the CDR3 is TGTGCCAGCAGCGGGCGCGCCCAAGAGACCCAGTACTTC. Its protein product is CASSGRAQETQYF.

The J gene is TRBJ2-1, the V gene TRBV5-1; 13 bases match TRBD2. V was clipped by 5 bases and J by 0 bases; unmatched bases: 2. CDR3 length: 16 residues. CDR1 and CDR2 from the germline V gene are SGHRS and YFSETQ. The chain's CDR3 is CASSRTSGGSYNEQFF. DNA for the CDR3: TGCGCCAGCAGTCGGACTAGCGGGGGCTCCTACAATGAGCAGTTCTTC. The whole variable domain, remainder taken from reference TRBV5-1 and TRBJ2-1, is KAGVTQTPRYLIKTRGQQVTLSCSPISGHRSVSWYQQTPGQGLQFLFEYFSETQRNKGNFPGRFSGRQFSNSRSEMNVSTLELGDSALYLCASSRTSGGSYNEQFFGPGTRLTVL.

This chain links TRBV19 with TRBJ2-2; maybe TRBD1 (7 bases). V lost 0 bases to trimming and J lost 2 bases, with 22 bases between them. This CDR3 comprises 20 residues. Germline CDR1 LNHDA, CDR2 SQIVND (reference sequence). CDR3 protein: CASSIERSEGAVGNTGELFF. In DNA, the CDR3 is TGTGCCAGTAGTATAGAAAGGTCGGAGGGGGCGGTCGGAAACACCGGGGAGCTGTTTTTT.

The genes are TRBV3-1 (or the pseudogene TRBV3-2) and TRBJ1-6, with TRBD1 matching 7 bases. V lost 1 base and J lost 7; bases outside the gene matches: 1. Germline V lookup: CDR1 LGHDT, CDR2 YNNKEL (reference sequence). The CDR3 has 14 residues. The DNA for the CDR3 is TGTGCCAGCAGCCAAGTACAGGGGAATTCACCCCTCCACTTT. Translation: CASSQVQGNSPLHF.

This chain connects TRBV30 to TRBJ1-5; tentatively, D is TRBD1 (5 bases). The V end lost 5 bases, the J end lost 3 bases, and 11 bases lay between the germline ends. The CDR3 consists of 13 residues. In germline, CDR1 is GTSNPN, CDR2 SVGIG (reference sequence). The CDR3 loop is CAWGTSVNQPQHF. The CDR3 DNA sequence: TGTGCCTGGGGGACTTCAGTCAATCAGCCCCAGCATTTT.

The J gene is TRBJ2-7, the V gene TRBV5-6; 7 bases are a match to TRBD2. The CDR3 runs to 15 residues. Germline lookup yields CDR1 SGHDT and CDR2 YYEEEE. V lost 7 bases and J lost 7; bases outside the gene matches: 17. CDR3 nucleotide sequence: TGTGCCAGCTCATTCGAACCGGGACTAACCTGGGAGCAGTACTTC. Its translation is CASSFEPGLTWEQYF.

The chain uses TRBV19 and TRBJ1-1; weak D call: TRBD1 (5 bases). CDR1 and CDR2 (germline): LNHDA, SQIVND (reference sequence). Trimming shortened V by 6 bases and J by 11 bases, and 19 bases separated the two germline ends. The CDR3 runs 13 residues. In DNA form, the CDR3 reads TGTGCCAGTAGCACATCTCAGAAAAGGGGTGCTTTCTTT. This codes for CASSTSQKRGAFF. Complete variable domain (other parts from reference TRBV19 and TRBJ1-1): DGGITQSPKYLFRKEGQNVTLSCEQNLNHDAMYWYRQDPGQGLRLIYYSQIVNDFQKGDIAEGYSVSREKKESFPLTVTSAQKNPTAFYLCASSTSQKRGAFFGQGTRLTVV.

The chain joins TRBV7-8 to TRBJ2-1, with TRBD2 as a possible D gene (6 bases). The CDR3 consists of 15 residues. The germline V gene has CDR1 SGHVS and CDR2 FQNEAQ. V was shortened by 0 bases and J by 5 bases, with 11 bases between the two germline ends. The CDR3, as DNA: TGTGCCAGCAGCTTAGCAGGCGGGGTAAACAATGAGCAGTTCTTC. It is translated as CASSLAGGVNNEQFF. Using reference TRBV7-8 and TRBJ2-1 for the parts outside the CDR3, the full variable domain is GAGVSQSPRYKVAKRGQDVALRCDPISGHVSLFWYQQALGQGPEFLTYFQNEAQLDKSGLPSDRFFAERPEGSVSTLKIQRTQQEDSAVYLCASSLAGGVNNEQFFGPGTRLTVL.

Of note for this clone: Other DNA variants within this sample encode the same CDR3. The V and J genes are TRBV19 and TRBJ1-1; a weak D match, TRBD1 (6 bases). V was trimmed by 2 bases and J by 0 bases, leaving 7 bases between them. This CDR3 region has 14 residues. Germline-derived CDR1 and CDR2 are LNHDA and SQIVND (reference sequence). DNA for the CDR3: TGTGCCAGTAGTATACAGGGGATGAACACTGAAGCTTTCTTT. Its protein is CASSIQGMNTEAFF.

This sequence joins TRBV3-1 (or the pseudogene TRBV3-2) and TRBJ2-7; 13 bases fit TRBD2. There are 16 residues in the CDR3. Germline V CDR1 and CDR2: LGHDT, YNNKEL (reference sequence). V was clipped by 1 base and J by 2 bases; unmatched bases: 2. The CDR3: CASSQVGLAGTYEQYF. CDR3 bases: TGTGCCAGCAGCCAAGTGGGACTAGCGGGGACCTACGAGCAGTACTTC.